This TCR beta chain is drawn from a study of identical twins. General study findings and limits: Without tracking the same donors, conclusions rested on cross-sectional statistical analysis.

This CDR3 is 11 amino acids long. V lost 2 bases to trimming and J lost 7 bases, with 5 bases between them. Germline lookup yields CDR1 LGHDT and CDR2 YNNKEL (reference sequence). The donor group consisted entirely of healthy Caucasians. For this clonotype: Its antigen is as yet unknown.

A universal primer site arose from template switching, and cDNA bore unique molecular identifiers. TCRdb analysed the 5' RACE reads with MiXCR anew, one entry per CDR3 protein. The repertoire holds 690,000 or so distinct CDR3 sequences, with roughly 6% as singletons. This TCR derives from a man in his late teens or twenties in good health. The material sequenced was naive T cells sorted from blood. The chain is built from TRBV3-1 and TRBJ1-1; D is undetermined. CDR3 nucleotides: TGTGCCAGCAGCCAAATGAGTGAAGCTTTCTTT. Residues: CASSQMSEAFF.